This T cell receptor (beta chain) was found in a study of T cells expressing NK-cell markers. Study-wide background: Repertoires of TCR beta were obtained from T cells sorted as CD3+CD56+NKG2C+, CD3+CD56+NKG2C- and CD3+CD56-NKG2C+. Serological testing identified seven of the eight sequenced donors as HCMV-seropositive and one as seronegative. Whole-study findings and limits: Expanded clones of NKG2C+ T cells had an unclear HCMV specificity.

As for this clonotype: Its antigen is not known.

Germline V gene data show CDR1 as ENHRY and CDR2 as SYGVKD. CDR3 size: 14 residues. TCRdb derives one entry per CDR3 protein from the 5' RACE reads, leaving out DNA. The sample has about 550,000 distinct CDR3 sequences. Sample: blood T cells: a sorted CD56 or NKG2C T cell subset, CD4+ or CD8+ T cells, or bulk PBMC T cells (not recorded which). The source is a man aged 18 to 30 in good health. The chain links TRBV10-3 to TRBJ2-7; TCRdb designates TRBD1, a call that cannot be tested without DNA. The CDR3 protein is CAISDSPSPYEQYF.